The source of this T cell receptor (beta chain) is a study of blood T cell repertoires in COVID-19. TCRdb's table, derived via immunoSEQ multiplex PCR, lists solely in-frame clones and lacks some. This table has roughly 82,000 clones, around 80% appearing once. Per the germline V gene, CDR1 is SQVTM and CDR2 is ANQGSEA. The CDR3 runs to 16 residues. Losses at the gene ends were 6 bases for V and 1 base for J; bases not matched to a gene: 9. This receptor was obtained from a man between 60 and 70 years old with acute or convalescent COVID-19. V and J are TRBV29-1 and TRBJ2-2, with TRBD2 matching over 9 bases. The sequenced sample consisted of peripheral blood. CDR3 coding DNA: TGCAGCGTGGGAGATCCTAGCGGGATGAACACCGGGGAGCTGTTTTTT. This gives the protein CSVGDPSGMNTGELFF.